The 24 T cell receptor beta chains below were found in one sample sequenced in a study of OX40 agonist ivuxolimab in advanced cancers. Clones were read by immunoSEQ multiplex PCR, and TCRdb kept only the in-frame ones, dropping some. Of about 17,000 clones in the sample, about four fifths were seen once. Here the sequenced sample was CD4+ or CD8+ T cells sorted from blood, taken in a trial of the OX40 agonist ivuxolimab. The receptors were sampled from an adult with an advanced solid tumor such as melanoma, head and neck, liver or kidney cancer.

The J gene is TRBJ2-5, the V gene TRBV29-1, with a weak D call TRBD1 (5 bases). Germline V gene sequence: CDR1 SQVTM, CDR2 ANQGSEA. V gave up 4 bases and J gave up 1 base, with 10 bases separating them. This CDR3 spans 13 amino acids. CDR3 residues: CSVARQPQETQYF. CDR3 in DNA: TGCAGCGTTGCTCGACAGCCCCAAGAGACCCAGTACTTC.

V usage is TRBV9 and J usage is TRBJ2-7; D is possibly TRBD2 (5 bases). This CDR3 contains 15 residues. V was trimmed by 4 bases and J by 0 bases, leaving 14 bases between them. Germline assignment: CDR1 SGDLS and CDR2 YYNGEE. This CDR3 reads CASSPRGGFSYEQYF. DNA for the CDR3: TGTGCCAGCAGCCCGCGAGGAGGATTCTCCTACGAGCAGTACTTC.

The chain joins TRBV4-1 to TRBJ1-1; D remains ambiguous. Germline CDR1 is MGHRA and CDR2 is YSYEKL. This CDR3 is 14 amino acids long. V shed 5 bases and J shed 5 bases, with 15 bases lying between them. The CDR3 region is CASSSPTVGTEAFF. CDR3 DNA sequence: TGCGCCAGCAGCTCCCCGACTGTAGGAACTGAAGCTTTCTTT.

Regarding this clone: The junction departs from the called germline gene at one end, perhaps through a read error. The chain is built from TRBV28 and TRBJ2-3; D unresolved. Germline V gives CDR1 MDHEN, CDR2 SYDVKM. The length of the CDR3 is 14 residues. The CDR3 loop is CASSPGLSTNTQYF. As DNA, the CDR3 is TGTGCCAGCAGTCCCGGGCTCAGCACAAATACGCAGTATTTT.

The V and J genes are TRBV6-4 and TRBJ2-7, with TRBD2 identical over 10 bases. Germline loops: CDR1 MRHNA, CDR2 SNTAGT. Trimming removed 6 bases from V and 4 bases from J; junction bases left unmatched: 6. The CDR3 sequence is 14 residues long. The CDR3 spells CASRTTSGLYEQYF. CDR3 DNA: TGTGCCAGCAGGACGACTAGCGGGTTATACGAGCAGTACTTC.

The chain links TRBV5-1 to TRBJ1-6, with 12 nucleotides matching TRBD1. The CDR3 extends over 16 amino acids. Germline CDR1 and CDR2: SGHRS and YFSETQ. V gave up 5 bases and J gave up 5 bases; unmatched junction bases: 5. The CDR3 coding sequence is TGCGCCAGCAGTGGGGACAGGGGGCCCAATAATTCACCCCTCCACTTT. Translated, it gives CASSGDRGPNNSPLHF.

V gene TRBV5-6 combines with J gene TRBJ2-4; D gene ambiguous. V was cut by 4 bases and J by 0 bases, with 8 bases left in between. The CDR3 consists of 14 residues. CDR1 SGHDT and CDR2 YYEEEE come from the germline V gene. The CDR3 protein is CASSVGRAKNIQYF. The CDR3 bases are TGTGCCAGCAGCGTCGGAAGAGCCAAAAACATTCAGTACTTC.

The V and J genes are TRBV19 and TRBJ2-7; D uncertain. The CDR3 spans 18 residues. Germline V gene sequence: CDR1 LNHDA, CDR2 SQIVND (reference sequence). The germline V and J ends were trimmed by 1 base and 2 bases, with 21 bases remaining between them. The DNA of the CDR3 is TGTGCCAGTAGTATAGGGATTACACGCATGGGTCCTACCTACGAGCAGTACTTC. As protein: CASSIGITRMGPTYEQYF.

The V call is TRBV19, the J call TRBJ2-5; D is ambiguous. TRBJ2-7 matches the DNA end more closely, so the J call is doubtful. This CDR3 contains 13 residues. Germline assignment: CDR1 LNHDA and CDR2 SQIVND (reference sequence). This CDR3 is CASSAAQTYEQYF. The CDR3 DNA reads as TGTGCCAGTAGTGCAGCACAGACCTACGAGCAGTACTTC.

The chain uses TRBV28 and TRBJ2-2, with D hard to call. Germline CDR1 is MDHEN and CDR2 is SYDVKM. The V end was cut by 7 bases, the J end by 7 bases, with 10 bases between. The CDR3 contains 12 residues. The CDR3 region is CASIGWIGELFF. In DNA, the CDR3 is TGTGCCAGCATCGGTTGGATCGGGGAGCTGTTTTTT.

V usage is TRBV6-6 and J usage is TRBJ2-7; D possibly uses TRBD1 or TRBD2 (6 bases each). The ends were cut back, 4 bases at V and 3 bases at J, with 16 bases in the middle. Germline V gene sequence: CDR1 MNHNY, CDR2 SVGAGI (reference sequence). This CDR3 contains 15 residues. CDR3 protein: CASSSLTRGDYEQYF. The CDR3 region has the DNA TGTGCCAGCAGTTCCCTAACAAGGGGGGACTACGAGCAGTACTTC.

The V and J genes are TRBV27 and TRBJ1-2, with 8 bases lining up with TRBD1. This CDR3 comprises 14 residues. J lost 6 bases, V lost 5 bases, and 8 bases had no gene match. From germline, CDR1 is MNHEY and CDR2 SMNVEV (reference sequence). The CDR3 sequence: CASSPDRQGNGYTF. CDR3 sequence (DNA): TGTGCCAGCAGTCCCGATCGACAGGGGAATGGCTACACCTTC.

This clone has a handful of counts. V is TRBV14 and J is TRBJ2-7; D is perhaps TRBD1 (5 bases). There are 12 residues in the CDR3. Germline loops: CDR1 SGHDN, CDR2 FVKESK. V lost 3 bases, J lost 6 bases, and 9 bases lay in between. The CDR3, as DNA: TGTGCCAGCAGCCATTCTAGGGGCGAGCAGTACTTC. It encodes CASSHSRGEQYF.

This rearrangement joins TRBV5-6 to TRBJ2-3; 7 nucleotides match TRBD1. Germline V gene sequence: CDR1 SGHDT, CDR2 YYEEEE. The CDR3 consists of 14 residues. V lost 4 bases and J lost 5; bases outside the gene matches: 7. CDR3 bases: TGTGCCAGCAGCCCCGGGACAGTCAGAGATACGCAGTATTTT. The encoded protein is CASSPGTVRDTQYF.

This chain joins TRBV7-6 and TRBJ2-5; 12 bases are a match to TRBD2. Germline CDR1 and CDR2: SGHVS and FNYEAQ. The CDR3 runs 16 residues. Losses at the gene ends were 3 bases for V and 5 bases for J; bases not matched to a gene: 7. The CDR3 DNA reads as TGTGCCAGCAGCTTTACTAGCGGGAGGATTCAGGAGACCCAGTACTTC. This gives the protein CASSFTSGRIQETQYF.

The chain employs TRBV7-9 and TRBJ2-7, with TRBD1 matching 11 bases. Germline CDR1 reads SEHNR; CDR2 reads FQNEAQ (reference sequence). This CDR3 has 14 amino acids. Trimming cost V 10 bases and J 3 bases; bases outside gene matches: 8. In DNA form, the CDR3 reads TGTGCCACCATCTCCGGGACAGGGGGCTACGAGCAGTACTTC. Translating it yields CATISGTGGYEQYF.

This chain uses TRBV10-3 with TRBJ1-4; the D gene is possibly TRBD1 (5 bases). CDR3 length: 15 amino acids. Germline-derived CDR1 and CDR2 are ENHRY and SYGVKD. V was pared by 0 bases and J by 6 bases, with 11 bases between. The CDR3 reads CAISESAGVDEKLFF. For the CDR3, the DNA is TGTGCCATCAGTGAGTCCGCGGGGGTGGATGAAAAACTGTTTTTT.

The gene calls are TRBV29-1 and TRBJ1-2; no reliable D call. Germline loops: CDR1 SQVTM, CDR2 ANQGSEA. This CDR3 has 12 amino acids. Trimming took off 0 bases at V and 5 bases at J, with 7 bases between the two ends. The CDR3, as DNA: TGCAGCGTTGAAGATCCCCCGTATGGCTACACCTTC. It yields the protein CSVEDPPYGYTF.

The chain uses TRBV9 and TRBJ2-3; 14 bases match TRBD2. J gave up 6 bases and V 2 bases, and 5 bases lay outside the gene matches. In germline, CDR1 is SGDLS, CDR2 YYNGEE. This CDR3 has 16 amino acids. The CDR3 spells CASSVQGLAGVDTQYF. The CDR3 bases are TGTGCCAGCAGCGTGCAGGGACTAGCGGGAGTCGATACGCAGTATTTT.

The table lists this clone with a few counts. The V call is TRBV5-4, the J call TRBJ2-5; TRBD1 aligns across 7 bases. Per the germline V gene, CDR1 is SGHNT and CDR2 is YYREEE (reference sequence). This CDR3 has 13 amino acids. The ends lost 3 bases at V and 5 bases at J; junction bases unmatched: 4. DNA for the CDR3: TGTGCCAGCAGCTCCAGGGGGATGGAGACCCAGTACTTC. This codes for CASSSRGMETQYF.

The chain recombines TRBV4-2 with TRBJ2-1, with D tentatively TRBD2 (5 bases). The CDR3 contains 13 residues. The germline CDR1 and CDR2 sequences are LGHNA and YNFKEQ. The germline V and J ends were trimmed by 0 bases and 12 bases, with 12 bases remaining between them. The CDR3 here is CASSQDLEGSQFF. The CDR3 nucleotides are TGTGCCAGCAGCCAAGATCTAGAGGGATCGCAGTTCTTC.

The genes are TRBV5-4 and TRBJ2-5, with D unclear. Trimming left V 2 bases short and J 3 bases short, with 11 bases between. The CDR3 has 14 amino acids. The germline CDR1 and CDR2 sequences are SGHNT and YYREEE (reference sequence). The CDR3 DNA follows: TGTGCCAGCAGCTTAGGTGGCGAGAAAGAGACCCAGTACTTC. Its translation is CASSLGGEKETQYF.

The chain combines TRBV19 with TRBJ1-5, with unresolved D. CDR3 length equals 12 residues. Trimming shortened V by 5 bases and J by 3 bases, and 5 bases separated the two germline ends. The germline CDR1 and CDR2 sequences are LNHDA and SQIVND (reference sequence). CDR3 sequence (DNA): TGTGCCAGTAGTTTGATCAATCAGCCCCAGCATTTT. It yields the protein CASSLINQPQHF.

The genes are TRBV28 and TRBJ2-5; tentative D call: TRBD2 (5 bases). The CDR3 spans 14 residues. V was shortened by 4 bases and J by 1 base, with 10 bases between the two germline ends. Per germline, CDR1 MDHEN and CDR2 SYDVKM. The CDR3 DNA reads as TGTGCCAGCAGTTCTCGGACTGCCCAAGAGACCCAGTACTTC. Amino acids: CASSSRTAQETQYF.